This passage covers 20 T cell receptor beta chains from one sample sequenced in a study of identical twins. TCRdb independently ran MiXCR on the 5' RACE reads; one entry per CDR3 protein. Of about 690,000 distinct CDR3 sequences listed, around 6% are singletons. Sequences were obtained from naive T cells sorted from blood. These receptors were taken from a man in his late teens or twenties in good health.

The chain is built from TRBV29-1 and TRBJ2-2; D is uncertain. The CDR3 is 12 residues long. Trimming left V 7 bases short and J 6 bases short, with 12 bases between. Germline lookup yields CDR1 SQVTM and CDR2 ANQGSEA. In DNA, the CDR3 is TGCAGCGCCTACCCACCAGCCGGGGAGCTGTTTTTT. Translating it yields CSAYPPAGELFF.

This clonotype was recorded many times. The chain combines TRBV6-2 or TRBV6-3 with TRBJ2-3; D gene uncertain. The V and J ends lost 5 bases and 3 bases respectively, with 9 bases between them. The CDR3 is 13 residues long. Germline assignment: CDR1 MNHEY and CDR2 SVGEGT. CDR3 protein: CASSPKATDTQYF. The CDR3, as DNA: TGTGCCAGCAGTCCGAAAGCGACAGATACGCAGTATTTT.

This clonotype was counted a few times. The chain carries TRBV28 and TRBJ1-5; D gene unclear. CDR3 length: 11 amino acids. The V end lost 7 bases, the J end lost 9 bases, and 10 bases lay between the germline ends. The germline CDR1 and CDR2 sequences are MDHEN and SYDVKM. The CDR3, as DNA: TGTGCCAGCACCAAAACCTCGCCCCAGCATTTT. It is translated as CASTKTSPQHF.

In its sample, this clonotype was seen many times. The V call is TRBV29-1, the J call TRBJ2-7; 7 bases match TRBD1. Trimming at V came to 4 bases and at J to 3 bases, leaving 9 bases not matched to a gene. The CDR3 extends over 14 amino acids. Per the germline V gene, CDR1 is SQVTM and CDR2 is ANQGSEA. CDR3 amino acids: CSVALGTDFYEQYV. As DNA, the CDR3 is TGCAGCGTTGCTTTGGGGACAGACTTCTACGAGCAGTACGTC.

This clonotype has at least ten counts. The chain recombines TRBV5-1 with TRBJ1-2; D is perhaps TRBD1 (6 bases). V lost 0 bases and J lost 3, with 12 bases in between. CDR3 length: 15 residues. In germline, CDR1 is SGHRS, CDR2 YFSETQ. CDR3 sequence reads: CASSLDGQSDYGYTF. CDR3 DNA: TGCGCCAGCAGCTTGGACGGACAGTCTGACTATGGCTACACCTTC.

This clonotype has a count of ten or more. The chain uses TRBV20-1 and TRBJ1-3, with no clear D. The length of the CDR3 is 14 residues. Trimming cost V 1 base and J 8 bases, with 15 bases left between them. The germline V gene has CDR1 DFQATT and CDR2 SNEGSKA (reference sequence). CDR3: CSARADYLRDTIYF. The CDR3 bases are TGCAGTGCTAGAGCGGACTACTTGCGGGACACCATATATTTT.

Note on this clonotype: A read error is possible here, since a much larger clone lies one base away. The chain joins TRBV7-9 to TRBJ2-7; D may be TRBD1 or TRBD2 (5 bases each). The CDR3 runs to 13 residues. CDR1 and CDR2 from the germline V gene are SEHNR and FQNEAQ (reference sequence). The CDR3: CACSLLPRGEQYF. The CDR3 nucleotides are TGTGCCTGCAGCTTATTACCGAGGGGCGAGCAGTACTTC.

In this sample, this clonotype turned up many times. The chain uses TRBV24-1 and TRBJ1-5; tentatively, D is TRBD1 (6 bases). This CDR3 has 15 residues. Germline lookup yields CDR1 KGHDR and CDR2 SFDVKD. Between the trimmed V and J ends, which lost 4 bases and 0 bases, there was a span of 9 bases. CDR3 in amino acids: CATSEPGDSNQPQHF. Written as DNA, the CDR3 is TGTGCCACCAGTGAGCCAGGGGATAGCAATCAGCCCCAGCATTTT.

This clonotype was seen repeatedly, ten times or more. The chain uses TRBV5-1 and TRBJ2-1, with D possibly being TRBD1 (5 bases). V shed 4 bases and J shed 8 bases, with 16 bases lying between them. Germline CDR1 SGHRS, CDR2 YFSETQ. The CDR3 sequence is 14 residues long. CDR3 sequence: CASSRTTVPDEQFF. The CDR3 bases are TGCGCCAGCAGCAGAACGACAGTACCTGATGAGCAGTTCTTC.

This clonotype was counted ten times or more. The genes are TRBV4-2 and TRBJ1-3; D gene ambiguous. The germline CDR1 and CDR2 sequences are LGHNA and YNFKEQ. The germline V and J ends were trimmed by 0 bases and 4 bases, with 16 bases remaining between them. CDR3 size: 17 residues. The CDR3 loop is CASSQDLSRAGGNTIYF. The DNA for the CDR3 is TGTGCCAGCAGCCAAGATCTATCGCGGGCGGGGGGAAACACCATATATTTT.

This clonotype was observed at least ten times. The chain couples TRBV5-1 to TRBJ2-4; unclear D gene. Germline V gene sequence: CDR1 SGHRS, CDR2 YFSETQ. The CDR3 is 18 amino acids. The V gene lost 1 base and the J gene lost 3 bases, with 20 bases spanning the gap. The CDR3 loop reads CASSLNAFLGGVKNIQYF. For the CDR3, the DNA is TGCGCCAGCAGCTTGAACGCTTTTTTGGGTGGTGTCAAAAACATTCAGTACTTC.

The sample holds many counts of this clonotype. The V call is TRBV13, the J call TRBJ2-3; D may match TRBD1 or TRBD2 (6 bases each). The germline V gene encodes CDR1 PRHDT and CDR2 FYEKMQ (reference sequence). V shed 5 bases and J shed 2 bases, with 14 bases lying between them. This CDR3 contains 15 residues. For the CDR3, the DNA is TGTGCCAGCAGCGACGGGGGCGGATACACAGATACGCAGTATTTT. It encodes CASSDGGGYTDTQYF.

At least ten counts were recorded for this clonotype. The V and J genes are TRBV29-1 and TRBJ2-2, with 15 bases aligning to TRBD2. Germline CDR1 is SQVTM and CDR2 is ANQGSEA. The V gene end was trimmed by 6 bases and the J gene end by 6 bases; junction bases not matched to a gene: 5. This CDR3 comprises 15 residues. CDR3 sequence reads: CSVEGLAGGAGELFF. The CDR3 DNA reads TGCAGCGTCGAGGGACTAGCGGGAGGTGCCGGGGAGCTGTTTTTT.

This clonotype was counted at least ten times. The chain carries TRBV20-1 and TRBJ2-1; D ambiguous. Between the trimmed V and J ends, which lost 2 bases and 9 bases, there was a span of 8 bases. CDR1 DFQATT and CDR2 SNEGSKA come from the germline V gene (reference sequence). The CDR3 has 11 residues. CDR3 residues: CSARSPGEQFF. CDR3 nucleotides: TGCAGTGCTAGATCCCCCGGTGAGCAGTTCTTC.

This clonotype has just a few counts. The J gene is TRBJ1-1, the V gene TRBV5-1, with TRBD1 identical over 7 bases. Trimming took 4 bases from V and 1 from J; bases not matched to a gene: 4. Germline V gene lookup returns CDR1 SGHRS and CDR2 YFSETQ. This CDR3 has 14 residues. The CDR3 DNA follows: TGCGCCAGCAGCCGGGACAGTAAGAACACTGAAGCTTTCTTT. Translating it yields CASSRDSKNTEAFF. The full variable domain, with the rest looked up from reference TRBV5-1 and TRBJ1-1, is KAGVTQTPRYLIKTRGQQVTLSCSPISGHRSVSWYQQTPGQGLQFLFEYFSETQRNKGNFPGRFSGRQFSNSRSEMNVSTLELGDSALYLCASSRDSKNTEAFFGQGTRLTVV.

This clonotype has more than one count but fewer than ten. The CDR3 region is CASTNDPGANVLTF. The DNA of the CDR3 is TGTGCCAGCACCAATGATCCTGGGGCCAACGTCCTGACTTTC. The V and J genes are TRBV12-3 or TRBV12-4 and TRBJ2-6; D is unresolved. Trimming left V 7 bases short and J 2 bases short, with 9 bases between. This CDR3 is built from 14 residues.

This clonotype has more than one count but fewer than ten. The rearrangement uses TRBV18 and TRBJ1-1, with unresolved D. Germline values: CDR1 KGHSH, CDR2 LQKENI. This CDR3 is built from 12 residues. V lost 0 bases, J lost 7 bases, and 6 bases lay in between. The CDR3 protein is CASSPPSGEAFF. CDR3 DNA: TGTGCCAGCTCACCACCGTCGGGTGAAGCTTTCTTT.

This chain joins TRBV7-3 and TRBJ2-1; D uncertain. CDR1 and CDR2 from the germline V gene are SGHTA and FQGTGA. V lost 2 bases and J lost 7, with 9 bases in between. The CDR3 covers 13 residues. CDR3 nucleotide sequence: TGTGCCAGCAGCTTATCATTTGGGAATGAGCAGTTCTTC. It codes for CASSLSFGNEQFF.

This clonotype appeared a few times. The CDR3 reads CASSRGLDRGPPVNTEAFF. CDR3 sequence (DNA): TGTGCCAGCAGTCGAGGATTAGACAGGGGGCCCCCCGTGAACACTGAAGCTTTCTTT. J is TRBJ1-1 and V is TRBV12-3 or TRBV12-4, with 10 bases fitting TRBD1. The CDR3 covers 19 residues. V gave up 5 bases and J gave up 0 bases; unmatched junction bases: 15.

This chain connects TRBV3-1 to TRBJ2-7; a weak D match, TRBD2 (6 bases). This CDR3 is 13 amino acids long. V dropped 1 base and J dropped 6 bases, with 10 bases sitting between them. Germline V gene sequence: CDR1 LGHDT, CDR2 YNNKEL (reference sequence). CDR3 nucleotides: TGTGCCAGCAGCCAAGCGGGAGACAGCGAGCAGTACGTC. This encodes CASSQAGDSEQYV.